Below, 13 T cell receptor beta chains from the same sample are listed, as sequenced in a study of siplizumab effects on memory and regulatory T cells. The data were produced by immunoSEQ multiplex PCR, yet TCRdb's version contains in-frame clones alone and is incomplete. The sample shows about 50,000 clones, about 93% of them seen only once. The sample was CD8+ T cells sorted from blood. The receptor source for this set is a human donor in good health.

The chain links TRBV2 to TRBJ1-5; D is perhaps TRBD1 (5 bases). V was trimmed by 7 bases and J by 10 bases, leaving 17 bases between them. This CDR3 comprises 13 residues. The V gene's germline CDR1 is SNHLY and CDR2 FYNNEI. CDR3 sequence: CASKGTSSGPQHF. Written as DNA, the CDR3 is TGTGCCAGCAAAGGGACCAGCTCCGGTCCCCAGCATTTT.

The V call is TRBV7-9, the J call TRBJ1-1; D gene unclear. CDR1 is SEHNR and CDR2 is FQNEAQ in the germline V gene (reference sequence). The length of the CDR3 is 16 residues. V was pared by 6 bases and J by 1 base, with 18 bases between. The CDR3 nucleotides read TGTGCCAGCAGTATGGGAAGGGTCCGGAAGAACACTGAAGCTTTCTTT. The encoded protein is CASSMGRVRKNTEAFF.

J is TRBJ2-2 and V is TRBV4-1; D not certain. The V end was cut by 4 bases, the J end by 5 bases, with 11 bases between. CDR1 and CDR2 from the germline V gene are MGHRA and YSYEKL. This CDR3 is built from 14 residues. As DNA, the CDR3 is TGCGCCAGCAGCCCAAACCTCCGGACCGGGGAGCTGTTTTTT. Its translation: CASSPNLRTGELFF.

The chain is built from TRBV7-9 and TRBJ2-1; weak D call: TRBD1 (6 bases). Trimming took off 8 bases at V and 7 bases at J, with 15 bases between the two ends. There are 13 residues in the CDR3. The germline V gene has CDR1 SEHNR and CDR2 FQNEAQ (reference sequence). In DNA form, the CDR3 reads TGTGCCAGCGGCCCCCCCACAGGGAATGAGCAGTTCTTC. Translation: CASGPPTGNEQFF.

This chain joins TRBV19 and TRBJ2-7, with D perhaps matching TRBD1 (5 bases). The CDR3 is 13 amino acids. Germline values: CDR1 LNHDA, CDR2 SQIVND (reference sequence). Trimming took 3 bases from V and 1 from J, leaving 7 bases between them. CDR3 in DNA: TGTGCCAGTAGTATTCAGGGATCCTACGAGCAGTACTTC. Its translation: CASSIQGSYEQYF.

The chain has TRBV10-3 and TRBJ2-7; D perhaps matches TRBD2 (6 bases). CDR1 is ENHRY, CDR2 SYGVKD, per germline. There are 14 residues in the CDR3. Between the trimmed V and J ends, which lost 8 bases and 2 bases, there was a span of 16 bases. As DNA, the CDR3 is TGTGCCATCGGACCGGGACGGACTACCTACGAGCAGTACTTC. Its protein is CAIGPGRTTYEQYF.

The genes are TRBV5-1 and TRBJ2-7; D gene uncertain. Trimming removed 0 bases at V and 2 bases at J, with 6 bases between. The CDR3 is 13 residues long. Per germline, CDR1 SGHRS and CDR2 YFSETQ. Here the CDR3 DNA reads TGCGCCAGCAGCTTGGGACCGCCCTACGAGCAGTACTTC. Protein product: CASSLGPPYEQYF.

The chain uses TRBV28 and TRBJ2-7, with TRBD1 as a possible D gene (5 bases). The V and J ends lost 6 bases and 0 bases respectively, with 6 bases between them. CDR3 length: 12 residues. The germline CDR1 and CDR2 sequences are MDHEN and SYDVKM. The CDR3 spells CASSDSSYEQYF. In DNA form, the CDR3 reads TGTGCCAGCAGCGACAGCTCCTACGAGCAGTACTTC.

The chain uses TRBV19 and TRBJ2-5, with TRBD2 as a possible D gene (5 bases). The J call may be mistaken, given a closer DNA end match to TRBJ2-7. The CDR3 extends over 14 amino acids. Germline lookup yields CDR1 LNHDA and CDR2 SQIVND (reference sequence). The CDR3, as DNA: TGTGCCACCTCAGCGGCGGCCTCCGACTACGAGCAGTACTTC. Residues: CATSAAASDYEQYF.

This clone came up once. This chain links TRBV27 with TRBJ2-2; no reliable D call. V shed 4 bases and J shed 4 bases, with 10 bases lying between them. This CDR3 has 14 amino acids. Germline CDR1 and CDR2: MNHEY and SMNVEV (reference sequence). CDR3 loop: CASSSPQSTGELFF. The CDR3 nucleotides read TGTGCCAGCAGTTCGCCCCAGTCCACCGGGGAGCTGTTTTTT.

The chain uses TRBV9 and TRBJ2-2; D ambiguous. The CDR3 consists of 14 residues. V lost 1 base and J 3 bases, leaving 7 bases between the germline ends. CDR1 is SGDLS, CDR2 YYNGEE, per germline. The CDR3 reads CASSVPGHTGELFF. Written as DNA, the CDR3 is TGTGCCAGCAGCGTACCGGGCCACACCGGGGAGCTGTTTTTT.

V and J are TRBV6-5 and TRBJ2-1; 14 nucleotides align to TRBD2. CDR1 and CDR2 from the germline V gene are MNHEY and SVGAGI. The length of the CDR3 is 15 residues. With V trimmed by 7 bases and J by 8 bases, 7 bases remained unmatched. DNA for the CDR3: TGTGCCAGCACCCGAGGGACTAGCGGGGGAGATGAGCAGTTCTTC. Its translation: CASTRGTSGGDEQFF.

The J gene is TRBJ2-7, the V gene TRBV10-3; D remains unclear. The CDR3 extends over 17 amino acids. Germline-derived CDR1 and CDR2 are ENHRY and SYGVKD. V was cut by 3 bases and J by 0 bases, with 18 bases left in between. This CDR3 is CAISEPWGIRSSYEQYF. DNA of the CDR3: TGTGCCATCAGTGAACCCTGGGGTATCAGGAGCTCCTACGAGCAGTACTTC.